Listed below are T cell receptor beta chains from one sample, sequenced in a study of identical twins. TCRdb recomputed calls from the 5' RACE reads with MiXCR, one row per CDR3 protein. The sample includes 450,000 or so distinct CDR3 sequences, 20% to 25% of them seen just once. A further study also used this sample, focusing on T cells expressing NK-cell markers.

The sequenced sample was CD4+ T cells sorted from blood. The receptors derive from a woman between 18 and 29 years old in good health. Both conserved end residues are part of each CDR3. D genes are given only for firm matches. The size of a clone is reported for some rows only, either as once, few or many, or as a class for expanded clones.

TRBV29-1	few	NA	TRBJ2-7	12	TGCAGCGTTGAAGAGGCCGGCTACGAGCAGTACTTC	CSVEEAGYEQYF
TRBV12-3/TRBV12-4	few	TRBD2	TRBJ2-4	13	TGTGCCAGCAATTGGGACTACAAAAACATTCAGTACTTC	CASNWDYKNIQYF
TRBV7-9	NA	NA	TRBJ2-3	14	TGTGCCAGCAGCGGACTCCGTAGCACAGATACGCAGTATTTT	CASSGLRSTDTQYF
TRBV4-3	NA	NA	TRBJ2-1	15	TGCGCCAGCAGCCAAGAGTTTTGGGGGAAGAATGAGCAGTTCTTC	CASSQEFWGKNEQFF
TRBV9	NA	TRBD2	TRBJ2-2	16	TGTGCCAGCAGCACGACGGGACTAGCACGGTCCGGGGAGCTGTTTTTT	CASSTTGLARSGELFF
TRBV30	NA	NA	TRBJ2-2	14	TGTGCCTGGAGGATGAGCGGGAACACCGGGGAGCTGTTTTTT	CAWRMSGNTGELFF
TRBV20-1	NA	NA	TRBJ1-2	12	TGCAGTGCAAGCTCAACAGGGACCGGCTACACCTTC	CSASSTGTGYTF
TRBV6-1	NA	TRBD1	TRBJ2-5	13	TGTGCCAGCAGACGGACAGGGGCGGAGACCCAGTACTTC	CASRRTGAETQYF
TRBV12-3/TRBV12-4	NA	NA	TRBJ2-7	15	TGTGCCAGCAGTCAGCAGTCAGCAGGTTCGTACGAGCAGTACTTC	CASSQQSAGSYEQYF
TRBV3-1	NA	TRBD2	TRBJ2-3	15	TGTGCCAGCAGCCAATCTGGGACTAGCGTGGATACGCAGTATTTT	CASSQSGTSVDTQYF
TRBV2	few	TRBD1	TRBJ1-1	14	TGTGCCAGCAACAACGGACAGGGGACTTTTGAAGCTTTCTTT	CASNNGQGTFEAFF
TRBV29-1	NA	NA	TRBJ1-5	13	TGCAGCGTTGGTGATACCAGCGGTCAGCCCCAGCATTTT	CSVGDTSGQPQHF
TRBV11-2	few	TRBD2	TRBJ2-1	18	TGTGCCAGCAGTTCCGGACTAGCGGGAGGGCCTTACTACAATGAGCAGTTCTTC	CASSSGLAGGPYYNEQFF
TRBV12-3/TRBV12-4	few	NA	TRBJ2-5	12	TGTGCCAGCGTCCGGGAGTCGGAGACCCAGTACTTC	CASVRESETQYF
TRBV7-9	NA	NA	TRBJ2-1	16	TGTGCCAGCAGCTTAGTTGGCGGGGGCCCTTACAATGAGCAGTTCTTC	CASSLVGGGPYNEQFF
TRBV5-1	NA	TRBD2	TRBJ2-5	16	TGCGCCAGCAGCCTAGGACTAGCCTACCCGCAAGAGACCCAGTACTTC	CASSLGLAYPQETQYF
TRBV7-2	few	NA	TRBJ2-3	16	TGTGCCAGCAGCTTTGGAGGGAGGGGGGGCGCAGATACGCAGTATTTT	CASSFGGRGGADTQYF
TRBV12-3/TRBV12-4	few	TRBD2	TRBJ2-7	15	TGTGCCAGCAGATTAGGGACTAGCGGACCCTACGAGCAGTACTTC	CASRLGTSGPYEQYF
TRBV10-1	few	NA	TRBJ2-1	13	TGCGCCAGCAGTGATCCGGGAGATCGTGAGCAGTTCTTC	CASSDPGDREQFF
TRBV20-1	NA	TRBD2	TRBJ2-7	14	TGCAGTGCCCTTAGCGGGCCGAGCTCCTACGAGCAGTACTTC	CSALSGPSSYEQYF
TRBV5-1	many	TRBD1	TRBJ2-2	15	TGCGCCAGCAGCCACAGACAGGGGTGGACCGGGGAGCTGTTTTTT	CASSHRQGWTGELFF
TRBV28	many	NA	TRBJ2-3	11	TGTGCCAGCAGGACCACAGATACGCAGTATTTT	CASRTTDTQYF
TRBV6-5	NA	NA	TRBJ1-6	18	TGTGCCAGCAGTTACTCGGGTGGCAAGAGCTCCTATAATTCACCCCTCCACTTT	CASSYSGGKSSYNSPLHF
TRBV5-1	few	NA	TRBJ2-2	16	TGCGCCAGCAGCTTCAGAGGGAACACGAACACCGGGGAGCTGTTTTTT	CASSFRGNTNTGELFF
TRBV5-1	NA	NA	TRBJ2-1	15	TGCGCCAGCAGCTTGGCCCTGGGGGCGCAGGATGAGCAGTTCTTC	CASSLALGAQDEQFF
TRBV12-3/TRBV12-4	NA	NA	TRBJ2-7	12	TGTGCCAGCAGTACCCACACCTACGAGCAGTACTTC	CASSTHTYEQYF
TRBV27	few	TRBD1	TRBJ2-7	14	TGTGCCAGCAGGGCTACCGGGACAGGGGGCGAGCAGTACTTC	CASRATGTGGEQYF
TRBV11-2	few	NA	TRBJ1-6	15	TGTGCCAGCAGCTTAGGACCGACTTATAATTCACCCCTCCACTTT	CASSLGPTYNSPLHF
TRBV12-3/TRBV12-4	NA	TRBD1	TRBJ2-3	15	TGTGCCAGCAGTTCGGGACAGCCGAGCACAGATACGCAGTATTTT	CASSSGQPSTDTQYF
TRBV12-3/TRBV12-4	few	NA	TRBJ2-1	15	TGTGCCAGCACCCTACAGTATTCGAGAAACAATGAGCAGTTCTTC	CASTLQYSRNNEQFF
TRBV29-1	NA	TRBD2	TRBJ2-3	13	TGCAGCGTTGAGACTAGCGGGACAGATACGCAGTATTTT	CSVETSGTDTQYF
TRBV5-6	few	NA	TRBJ2-5	13	TGTGCCAGCAGCTTACCTATTCAGGGGCGCCAGTACTTC	CASSLPIQGRQYF
TRBV5-1	few	NA	TRBJ1-1	13	TGCGCCAGCAGCGCGGACGTTAACACTGAAGCTTTCTTT	CASSADVNTEAFF
TRBV5-1	few	TRBD1	TRBJ2-7	14	TGCGCCAGCAGCAGGGGACAGGATGACTACGAGCAGTACTTC	CASSRGQDDYEQYF
TRBV6-2/TRBV6-3	NA	TRBD2	TRBJ2-1	16	TGTGCCAGCACCCTAATATCGCGAGCGGGAGCCAATGAGCAGTTCTTC	CASTLISRAGANEQFF
TRBV20-1	few	TRBD2	TRBJ2-5	12	TGCAGTGCTAAGACTAGCTCGGAGACCCAGTACTTC	CSAKTSSETQYF
TRBV5-5	few	NA	TRBJ2-7	13	TGTGCCAGCAGCTCGGCTAGCGTCCACGAGCAGTACTTC	CASSSASVHEQYF
TRBV11-2	NA	NA	TRBJ2-2	15	TGTGCCAGCAGCTTAGCCGGGACGGTTTACGGGGAGCTGTTTTTT	CASSLAGTVYGELFF
TRBV7-9	NA	NA	TRBJ2-7	14	TGTGCCAGCAGCTATGGACGGTTCTCCTACGAGCAGTACTTC	CASSYGRFSYEQYF
TRBV7-3	few	NA	TRBJ2-1	15	TGTGCCAGCAGCTTAGCGAAAGGGAGCTGGGATGAGCAGTTCTTC	CASSLAKGSWDEQFF
TRBV27	NA	NA	TRBJ1-1	13	TGTGCCAGCAGGATTCTACGTGACGCTGAAGCTTTCTTT	CASRILRDAEAFF
TRBV10-3	few	NA	TRBJ1-3	17	TGTGCCATCAGTGAGCCGGTCACAGAATTCTCTGGAAACACCATATATTTT	CAISEPVTEFSGNTIYF
TRBV7-2	NA	NA	TRBJ1-2	15	TGTGCCAGCGGTCTAACACAAGGGGTCCGGGGTGGCTACACCTTC	CASGLTQGVRGGYTF
TRBV20-1	NA	TRBD1	TRBJ2-7	14	TGCAGTGCTAGTTTTTCGACAGGGGCTGGGGAGCAGTACTTC	CSASFSTGAGEQYF
TRBV12-3/TRBV12-4	NA	TRBD1	TRBJ1-5	13	TGTGCCAGCAGCAATACAGGGGTGAGTTCCCAGCATTTT	CASSNTGVSSQHF
TRBV7-9	few	NA	TRBJ2-1	13	TGTGCCAGCAGCTTAGGGGGGGCCTTGGAGCAGTTCTTC	CASSLGGALEQFF
TRBV11-3	NA	NA	TRBJ2-7	14	TGTGCCAGCAGCTTACAAGGAGGGAACGACGAGCAGTACTTC	CASSLQGGNDEQYF
TRBV18	few	NA	TRBJ2-7	14	TGTGCCAGCTCACCAAGACAGGCGTCGGGAGAGCAGTACTTC	CASSPRQASGEQYF
TRBV20-1	few	TRBD1	TRBJ2-1	14	TGCAGTGCCAAAGACAGGGGGCAAGTGAATGAGCAGTTCTTC	CSAKDRGQVNEQFF
TRBV19	few	NA	TRBJ1-2	12	TGTGCCAGTAGTACCCCTGGTGGGGGCTACACCTTC	CASSTPGGGYTF
TRBV5-8	few	NA	TRBJ2-3	15	TGTGCCAGCAGCTTGGTATTGAGGATAGGAGATACGCAGTATTTT	CASSLVLRIGDTQYF
TRBV18	NA	NA	TRBJ2-1	15	TGTGCCAGCTCACTTAGCGTTGGGTCCTACAATGAGCAGTTCTTC	CASSLSVGSYNEQFF
TRBV5-1	few	TRBD2	TRBJ2-1	16	TGCGCCAGCAGCTTGGTCCAAGCGGGAGAAGTCCATGAGCAGTTCTTC	CASSLVQAGEVHEQFF
TRBV20-1	few	NA	TRBJ2-1	13	TGCAGTGCTAGAACTCCACTTGTGAATGAGCAGTTCTTC	CSARTPLVNEQFF
TRBV15	NA	NA	TRBJ2-7	12	TGTGCCACCAGCAGGGATTCCTTCGAGCAGTACTTC	CATSRDSFEQYF